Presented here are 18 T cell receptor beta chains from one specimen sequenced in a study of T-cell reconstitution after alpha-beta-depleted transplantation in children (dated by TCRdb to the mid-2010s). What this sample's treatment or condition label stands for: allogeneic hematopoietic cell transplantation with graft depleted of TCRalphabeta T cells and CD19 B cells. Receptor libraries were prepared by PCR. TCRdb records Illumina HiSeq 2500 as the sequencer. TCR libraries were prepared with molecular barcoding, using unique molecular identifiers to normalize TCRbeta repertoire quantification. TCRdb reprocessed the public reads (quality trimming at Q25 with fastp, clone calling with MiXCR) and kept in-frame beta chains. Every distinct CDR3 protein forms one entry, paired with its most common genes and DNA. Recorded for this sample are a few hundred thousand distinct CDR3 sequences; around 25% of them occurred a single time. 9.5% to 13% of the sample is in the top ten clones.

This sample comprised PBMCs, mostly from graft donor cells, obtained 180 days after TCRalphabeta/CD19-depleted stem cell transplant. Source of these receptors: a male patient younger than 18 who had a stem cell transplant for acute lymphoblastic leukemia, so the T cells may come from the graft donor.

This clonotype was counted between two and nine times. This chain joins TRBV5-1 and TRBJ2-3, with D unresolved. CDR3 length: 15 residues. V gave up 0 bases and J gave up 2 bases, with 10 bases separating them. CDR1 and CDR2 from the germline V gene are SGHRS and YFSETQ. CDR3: CASSLVSLYTDTQYF. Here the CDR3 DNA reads TGCGCCAGCAGCTTGGTCTCTCTTTACACAGATACGCAGTATTTT.

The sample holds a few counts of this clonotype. The CDR3 loop reads CASSPRTVNTGELFF. The CDR3, as DNA: TGTGCCAGCAGCCCTAGGACAGTTAACACCGGGGAGCTGTTTTTT. The rearrangement joins TRBV5-5 to TRBJ2-2; D is possibly TRBD1 (6 bases). Trimming cost V 4 bases and J 2 bases, with 12 bases left between them. The germline V gene has CDR1 SGHKS and CDR2 YYEKEE (reference sequence). The CDR3 is 15 amino acids.

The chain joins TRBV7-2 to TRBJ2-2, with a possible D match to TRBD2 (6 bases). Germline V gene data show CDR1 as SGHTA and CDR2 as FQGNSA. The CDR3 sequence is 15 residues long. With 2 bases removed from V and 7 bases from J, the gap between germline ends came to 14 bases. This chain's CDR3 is CASSLFGGIGGELFF. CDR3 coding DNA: TGTGCCAGCAGCTTATTCGGCGGGATAGGCGGGGAGCTGTTTTTT. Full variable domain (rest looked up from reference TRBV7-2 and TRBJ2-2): GAGVSQSPSNKVTEKGKDVELRCDPISGHTALYWYRQSLGQGLEFLIYFQGNSAPDKSGLPSDRFSAERTGGSVSTLTIQRTQQEDSAVYLCASSLFGGIGGELFFGEGSRLTVL.

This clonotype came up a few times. CDR3 nucleotide sequence: TGCAGCGTTGAAGAAGGTAGGCTAGCGATAAACAATGAGCAGTTCTTC. This gives the protein CSVEEGRLAINNEQFF. The chain joins TRBV29-1 to TRBJ2-1, with D perhaps matching TRBD2 (6 bases). Trimming left V 0 bases short and J 5 bases short, with 17 bases between. CDR1 SQVTM and CDR2 ANQGSEA come from the germline V gene. The CDR3 is 16 residues long.

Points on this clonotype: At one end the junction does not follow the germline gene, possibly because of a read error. CDR3 coding DNA: TGCTGTGCTAGAGATCGGAGGGACTCCACAGATACCTTCACAGATACGCAGTATTTT. Translating gives CCARDRRDSTDTFTDTQYF. The chain is built from TRBV20-1 and TRBJ2-3, with D perhaps matching TRBD2 (6 bases). The CDR3 spans 19 residues. Germline CDR1 reads DFQATT; CDR2 reads SNEGSKA (reference sequence).

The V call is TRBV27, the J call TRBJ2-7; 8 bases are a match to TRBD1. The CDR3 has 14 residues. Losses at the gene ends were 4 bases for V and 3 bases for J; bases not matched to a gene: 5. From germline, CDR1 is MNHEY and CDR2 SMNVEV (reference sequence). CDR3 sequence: CASSSGQGNYEQYF. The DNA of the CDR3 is TGTGCCAGCAGTTCAGGACAGGGTAACTACGAGCAGTACTTC.

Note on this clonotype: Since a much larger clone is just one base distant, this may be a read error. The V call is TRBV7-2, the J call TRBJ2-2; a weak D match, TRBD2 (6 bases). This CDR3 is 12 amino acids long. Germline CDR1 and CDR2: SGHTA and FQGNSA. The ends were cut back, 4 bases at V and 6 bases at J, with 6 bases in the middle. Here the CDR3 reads CASSWGAGELFF. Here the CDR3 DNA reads TGTGCCAGCAGCTGGGGGGCCGGGGAGCTGTTTTTT.

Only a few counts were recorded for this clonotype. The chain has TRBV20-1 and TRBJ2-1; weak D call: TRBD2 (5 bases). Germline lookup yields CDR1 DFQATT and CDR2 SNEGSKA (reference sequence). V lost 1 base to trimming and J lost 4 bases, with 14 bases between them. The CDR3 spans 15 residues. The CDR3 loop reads CSARVGGRDYNEQFF. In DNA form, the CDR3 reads TGCAGTGCTAGAGTAGGTGGGAGAGATTACAATGAGCAGTTCTTC.

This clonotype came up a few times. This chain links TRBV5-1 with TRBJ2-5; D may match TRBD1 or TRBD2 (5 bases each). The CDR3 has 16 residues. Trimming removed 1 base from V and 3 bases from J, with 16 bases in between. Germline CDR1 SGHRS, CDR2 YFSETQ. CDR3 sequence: CASSLLPGSAKETQYF. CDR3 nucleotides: TGCGCCAGCAGCTTGCTGCCAGGGAGCGCGAAAGAGACCCAGTACTTC.

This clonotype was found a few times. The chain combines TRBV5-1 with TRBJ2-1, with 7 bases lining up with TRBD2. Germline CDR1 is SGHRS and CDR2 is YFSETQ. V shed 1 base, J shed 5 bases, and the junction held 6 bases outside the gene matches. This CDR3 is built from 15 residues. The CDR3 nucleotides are TGCGCCAGCAGCTTGACGGGAGGACGCAACAATGAGCAGTTCTTC. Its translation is CASSLTGGRNNEQFF.

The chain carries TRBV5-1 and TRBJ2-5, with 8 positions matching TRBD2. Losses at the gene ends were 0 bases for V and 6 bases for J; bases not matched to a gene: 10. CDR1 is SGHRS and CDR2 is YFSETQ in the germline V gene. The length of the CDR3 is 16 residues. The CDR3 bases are TGCGCCAGCAGCTTGGCAAGATCGGGGGGGGGCAAGACCCAGTACTTC. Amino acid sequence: CASSLARSGGGKTQYF. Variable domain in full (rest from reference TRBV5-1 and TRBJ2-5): KAGVTQTPRYLIKTRGQQVTLSCSPISGHRSVSWYQQTPGQGLQFLFEYFSETQRNKGNFPGRFSGRQFSNSRSEMNVSTLELGDSALYLCASSLARSGGGKTQYFGPGTRLLVL.

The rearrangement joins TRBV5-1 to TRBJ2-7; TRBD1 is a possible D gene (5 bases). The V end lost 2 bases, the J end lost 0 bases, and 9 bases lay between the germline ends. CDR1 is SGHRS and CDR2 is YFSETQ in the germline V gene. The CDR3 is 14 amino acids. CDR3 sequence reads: CASSLGHSSYEQYF. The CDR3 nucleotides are TGCGCCAGCAGCTTAGGACACAGCTCCTACGAGCAGTACTTC.

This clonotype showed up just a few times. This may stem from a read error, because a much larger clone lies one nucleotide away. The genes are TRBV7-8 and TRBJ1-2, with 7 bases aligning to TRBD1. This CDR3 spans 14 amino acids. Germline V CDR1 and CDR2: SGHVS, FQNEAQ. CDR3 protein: CASSLGGDRVGYPF. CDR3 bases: TGTGCCAGCAGCTTAGGGGGCGACAGGGTCGGCTACCCCTTC.

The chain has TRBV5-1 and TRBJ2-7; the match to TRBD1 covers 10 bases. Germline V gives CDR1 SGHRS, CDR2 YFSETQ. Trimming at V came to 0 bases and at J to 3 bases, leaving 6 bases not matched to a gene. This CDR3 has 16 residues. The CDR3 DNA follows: TGCGCCAGCAGCTTGGGTCCGGGACAGGGGTTCTACGAGCAGTACTTC. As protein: CASSLGPGQGFYEQYF.

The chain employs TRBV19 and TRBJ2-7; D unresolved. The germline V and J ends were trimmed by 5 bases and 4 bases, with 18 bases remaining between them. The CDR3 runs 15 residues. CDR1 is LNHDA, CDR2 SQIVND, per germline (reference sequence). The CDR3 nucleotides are TGTGCCAGTAGTTCGGCAGCCCCCGGTGGGTACGAGCAGTACTTC. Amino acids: CASSSAAPGGYEQYF.

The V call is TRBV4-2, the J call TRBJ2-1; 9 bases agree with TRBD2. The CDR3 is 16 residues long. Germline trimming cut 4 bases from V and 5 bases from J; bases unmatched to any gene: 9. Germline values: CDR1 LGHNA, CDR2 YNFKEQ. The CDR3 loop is CASSPWGLAGHNEQFF. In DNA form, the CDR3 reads TGTGCCAGCAGCCCCTGGGGGCTAGCGGGGCACAATGAGCAGTTCTTC.

The CDR3 loop reads CASSVAFFTDTQYF. CDR3 nucleotide sequence: TGTGCCAGCAGCGTAGCATTTTTCACAGATACGCAGTATTTT. This chain connects TRBV9 to TRBJ2-3; D uncertain. The V and J ends lost 0 bases and 2 bases respectively, with 7 bases between them. The CDR3 runs 14 residues. The germline gives CDR1 SGDLS, CDR2 YYNGEE.

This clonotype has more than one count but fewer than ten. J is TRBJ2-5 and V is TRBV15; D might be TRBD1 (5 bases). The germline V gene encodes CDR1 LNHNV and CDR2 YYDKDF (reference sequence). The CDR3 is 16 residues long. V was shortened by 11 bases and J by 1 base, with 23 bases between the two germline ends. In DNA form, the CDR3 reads TGTGCCTCCCAGGTTGGGTGGGGCGGCGCCCAAGAGACCCAGTACTTC. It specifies CASQVGWGGAQETQYF.